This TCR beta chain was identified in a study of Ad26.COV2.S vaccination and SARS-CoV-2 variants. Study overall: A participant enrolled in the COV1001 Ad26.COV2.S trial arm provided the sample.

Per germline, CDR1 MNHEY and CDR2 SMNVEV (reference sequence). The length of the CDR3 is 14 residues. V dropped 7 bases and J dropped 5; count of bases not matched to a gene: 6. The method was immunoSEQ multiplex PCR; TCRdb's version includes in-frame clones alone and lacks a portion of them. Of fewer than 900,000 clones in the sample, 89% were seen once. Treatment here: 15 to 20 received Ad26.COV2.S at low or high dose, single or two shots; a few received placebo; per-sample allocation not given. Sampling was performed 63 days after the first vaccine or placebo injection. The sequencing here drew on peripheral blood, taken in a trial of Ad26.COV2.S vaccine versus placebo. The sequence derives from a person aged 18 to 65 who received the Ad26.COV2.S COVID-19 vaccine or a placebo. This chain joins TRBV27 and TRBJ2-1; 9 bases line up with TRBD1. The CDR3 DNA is TGTGCCAGCACCAGGGACAGGGCCAACAATGAGCAGTTCTTC. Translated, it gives CASTRDRANNEQFF.